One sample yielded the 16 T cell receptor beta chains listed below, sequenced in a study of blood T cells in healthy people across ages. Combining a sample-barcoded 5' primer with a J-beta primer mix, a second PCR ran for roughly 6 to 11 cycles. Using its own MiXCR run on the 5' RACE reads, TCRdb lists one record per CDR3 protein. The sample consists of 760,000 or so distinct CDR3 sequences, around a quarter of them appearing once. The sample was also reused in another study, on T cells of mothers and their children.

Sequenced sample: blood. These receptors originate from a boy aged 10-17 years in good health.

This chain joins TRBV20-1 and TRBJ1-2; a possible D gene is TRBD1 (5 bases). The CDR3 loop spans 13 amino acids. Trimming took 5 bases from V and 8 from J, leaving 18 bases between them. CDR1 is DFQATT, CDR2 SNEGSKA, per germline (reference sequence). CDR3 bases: TGCAGTGCTGGTGCATCAGGGTATTGGGGCTACACCTTC. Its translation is CSAGASGYWGYTF.

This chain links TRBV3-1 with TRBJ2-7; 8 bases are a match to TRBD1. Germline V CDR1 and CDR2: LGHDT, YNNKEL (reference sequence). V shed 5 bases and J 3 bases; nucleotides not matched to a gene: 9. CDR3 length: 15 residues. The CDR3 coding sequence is TGTGCCAGCAGCACTACCACCGGGACAGGCTACGAGCAGTACTTC. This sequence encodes CASSTTTGTGYEQYF.

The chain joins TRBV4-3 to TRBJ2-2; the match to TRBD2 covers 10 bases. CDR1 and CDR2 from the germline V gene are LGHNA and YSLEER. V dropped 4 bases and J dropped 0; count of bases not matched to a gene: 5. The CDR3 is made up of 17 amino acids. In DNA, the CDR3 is TGCGCCAGCAGCCCCAGCGGGGGGGCCGCGAACACCGGGGAGCTGTTTTTT. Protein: CASSPSGGAANTGELFF.

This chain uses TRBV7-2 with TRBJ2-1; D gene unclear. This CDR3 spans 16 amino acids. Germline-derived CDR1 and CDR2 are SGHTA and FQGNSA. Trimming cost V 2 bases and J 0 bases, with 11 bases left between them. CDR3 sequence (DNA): TGTGCCAGCAGCTTATTCCCGGGTAGCTCCTACAATGAGCAGTTCTTC. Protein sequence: CASSLFPGSSYNEQFF.

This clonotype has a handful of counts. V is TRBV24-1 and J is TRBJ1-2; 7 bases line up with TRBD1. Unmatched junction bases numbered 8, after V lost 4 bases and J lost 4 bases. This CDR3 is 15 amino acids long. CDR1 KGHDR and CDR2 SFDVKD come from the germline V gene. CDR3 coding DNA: TGTGCCACCAGTGACCAATCGGACAGGCCCTATGGCTACACCTTC. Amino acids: CATSDQSDRPYGYTF.

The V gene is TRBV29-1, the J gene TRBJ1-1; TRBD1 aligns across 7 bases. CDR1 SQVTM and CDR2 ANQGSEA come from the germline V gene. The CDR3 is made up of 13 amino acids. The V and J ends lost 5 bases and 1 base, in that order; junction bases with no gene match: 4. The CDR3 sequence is CSVRQGWNTEAFF. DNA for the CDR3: TGCAGCGTTAGACAGGGTTGGAACACTGAAGCTTTCTTT.

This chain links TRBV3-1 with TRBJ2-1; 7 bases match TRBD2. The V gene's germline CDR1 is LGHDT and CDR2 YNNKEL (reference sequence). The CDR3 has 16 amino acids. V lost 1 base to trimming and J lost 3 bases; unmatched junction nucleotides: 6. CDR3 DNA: TGTGCCAGCAGCCAAGGTTTCGCGGGAGACTACAATGAGCAGTTCTTC. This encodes CASSQGFAGDYNEQFF.

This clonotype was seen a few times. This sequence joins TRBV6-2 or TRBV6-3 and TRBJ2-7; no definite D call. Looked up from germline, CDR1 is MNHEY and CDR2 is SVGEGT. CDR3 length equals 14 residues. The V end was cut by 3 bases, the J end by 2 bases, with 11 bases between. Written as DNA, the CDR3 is TGTGCCAGCAGTTATAGGGCCATGGCCTACGAGCAGTACTTC. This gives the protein CASSYRAMAYEQYF.

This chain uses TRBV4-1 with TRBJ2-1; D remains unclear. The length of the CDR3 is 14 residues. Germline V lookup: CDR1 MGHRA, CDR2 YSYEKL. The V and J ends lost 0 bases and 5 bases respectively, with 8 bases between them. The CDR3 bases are TGCGCCAGCAGCCAAGATCACGAGAACAATGAGCAGTTCTTC. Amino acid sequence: CASSQDHENNEQFF.

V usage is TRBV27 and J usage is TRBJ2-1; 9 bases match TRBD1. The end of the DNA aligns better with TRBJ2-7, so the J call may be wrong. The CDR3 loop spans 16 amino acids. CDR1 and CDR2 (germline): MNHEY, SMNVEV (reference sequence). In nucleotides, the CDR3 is TGTGCCAGCAGTTCCCTTTTCCGGACAGGGGTCTACGAGCAGTACTTC. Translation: CASSSLFRTGVYEQYF.

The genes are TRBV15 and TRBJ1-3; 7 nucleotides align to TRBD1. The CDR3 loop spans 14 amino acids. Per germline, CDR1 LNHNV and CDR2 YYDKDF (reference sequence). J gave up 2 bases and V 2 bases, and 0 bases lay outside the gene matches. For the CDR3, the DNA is TGTGCCACCAGCAGACAGGGGGCTGGAAACACCATATATTTT. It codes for CATSRQGAGNTIYF. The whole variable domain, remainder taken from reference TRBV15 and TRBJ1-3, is DAMVIQNPRYQVTQFGKPVTLSCSQTLNHNVMYWYQQKSSQAPKLLFHYYDKDFNNEADTPDNFQSRRPNTSFCFLDIRSPGLGDTAMYLCATSRQGAGNTIYFGEGSWLTVV.

The CDR3 nucleotides read TGTGCCAGCAGCTTAGCTGTCTTGCCGAACACCGGGGAGCTGTTTTTT. It codes for CASSLAVLPNTGELFF. The V and J genes are TRBV7-2 and TRBJ2-2; D remains unclear. V was clipped by 0 bases and J by 0 bases, with 8 bases between them. The CDR3 is made up of 16 amino acids. CDR1 SGHTA and CDR2 FQGNSA come from the germline V gene. Combining the CDR3 with reference TRBV7-2 and TRBJ2-2 gives the whole variable domain GAGVSQSPSNKVTEKGKDVELRCDPISGHTALYWYRQSLGQGLEFLIYFQGNSAPDKSGLPSDRFSAERTGGSVSTLTIQRTQQEDSAVYLCASSLAVLPNTGELFFGEGSRLTVL.

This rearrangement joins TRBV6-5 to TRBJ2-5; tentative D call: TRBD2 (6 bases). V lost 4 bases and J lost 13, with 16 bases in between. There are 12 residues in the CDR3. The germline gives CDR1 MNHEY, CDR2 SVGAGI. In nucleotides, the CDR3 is TGTGCCAGCAGTTCGGGACTCGTAGAGTGGTACTTC. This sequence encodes CASSSGLVEWYF.

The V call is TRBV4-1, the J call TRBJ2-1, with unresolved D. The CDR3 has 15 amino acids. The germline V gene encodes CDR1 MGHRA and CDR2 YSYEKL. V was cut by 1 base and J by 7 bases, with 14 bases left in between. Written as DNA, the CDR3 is TGCGCCAGCAGCCAAGTTGGGGATTATATTAATGAGCAGTTCTTC. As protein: CASSQVGDYINEQFF.

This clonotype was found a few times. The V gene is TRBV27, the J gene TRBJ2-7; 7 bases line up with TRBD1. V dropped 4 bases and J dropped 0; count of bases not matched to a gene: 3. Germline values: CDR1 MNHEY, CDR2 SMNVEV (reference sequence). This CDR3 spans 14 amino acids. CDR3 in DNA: TGTGCCAGCAGTTCGGGACAGATCTCCTACGAGCAGTACTTC. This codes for CASSSGQISYEQYF.

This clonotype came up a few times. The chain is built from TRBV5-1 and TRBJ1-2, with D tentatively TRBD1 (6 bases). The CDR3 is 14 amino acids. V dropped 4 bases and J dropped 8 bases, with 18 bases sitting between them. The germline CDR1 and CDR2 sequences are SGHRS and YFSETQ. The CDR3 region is CASSPEDSRSGYTF. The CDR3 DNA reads TGCGCCAGCAGCCCCGAGGACAGCCGGAGCGGCTACACCTTC.